A single sample gave rise to the 20 T cell receptor beta chains below, sequenced in a study of early T cells in non-severe SARS-CoV-2 infection. MiXCR, applied by TCRdb to the 5' RACE reads, yields one record per CDR3 protein. The repertoire holds about 61,000 distinct CDR3 sequences, with around 12% as singletons. The sample in question was whole blood, obtained at baseline. These TCRs come from an adult who was a healthcare worker with PCR-confirmed SARS-CoV-2 infection or an uninfected control (not recorded which). The donor label of this sample is uncertain.

The V call is TRBV2, the J call TRBJ1-5; no definite D call. The CDR3 covers 13 residues. CDR1 and CDR2 from the germline V gene are SNHLY and FYNNEI. The germline V and J ends were trimmed by 2 bases and 6 bases, with 8 bases remaining between them. For the CDR3, the DNA is TGTGCCAGCAGTGAACTTCCCGGTCAGCCCCAGCATTTT. Protein sequence: CASSELPGQPQHF.

The CDR3 nucleotides are TGTGCCAGCAGCTTAGCGCGAGGCCGAGACACCTACGAGCAGTACTTC. Protein: CASSLARGRDTYEQYF. V is TRBV7-4 and J is TRBJ2-7, with unresolved D. Germline V lookup: CDR1 SGHVT, CDR2 SQSDAQ. Trimming shortened V by 0 bases and J by 2 bases, and 14 bases separated the two germline ends. This CDR3 comprises 16 residues. The variable domain in full, completed from reference TRBV7-4 and TRBJ2-7, reads GAGVSQSPRYKVAKRGRDVALRCDSISGHVTLYWYRQTLGQGSEVLTYSQSDAQRDKSGRPSGRFSAERPERSVSTLKIQRTEQGDSAVYLCASSLARGRDTYEQYFGPGTRLTVT.

This clonotype has more than one count but fewer than ten. The chain combines TRBV2 with TRBJ1-1; no clear D gene. The CDR3 covers 13 residues. Trimming cost V 5 bases and J 1 base, with 8 bases left between them. Per the germline V gene, CDR1 is SNHLY and CDR2 is FYNNEI. DNA of the CDR3: TGTGCCAGCAGTTTAGACACGAACACTGAAGCTTTCTTT. Its translation: CASSLDTNTEAFF.

Here the CDR3 reads CAWKFRSTSTDTQYF. CDR3 coding DNA: TGTGCCTGGAAATTTCGCAGCACGAGCACAGATACGCAGTATTTT. This sequence joins TRBV30 and TRBJ2-3; no reliable D call. CDR1 GTSNPN and CDR2 SVGIG come from the germline V gene (reference sequence). V was cut by 4 bases and J by 0 bases, with 14 bases left in between. This CDR3 comprises 15 residues.

The V call is TRBV12-3 or TRBV12-4, the J call TRBJ2-1, with 9 bases aligning to TRBD1. Trimming took 3 bases from V and 6 from J; bases not matched to a gene: 6. The CDR3 is 15 amino acids. The CDR3 bases are TGTGCCAGCAGTTTCGGACAGGGGATCTGCAATGAGCAGTTCTTC. This sequence encodes CASSFGQGICNEQFF.

In its sample, this clonotype was seen a few times. The DNA of the CDR3 is TGCAGCGTTGGGACTAGCGGGGCCTACAATGAGCAGTTCTTC. It is translated as CSVGTSGAYNEQFF. The V call is TRBV29-1, the J call TRBJ2-1; 12 nucleotides line up with TRBD2. Germline V gives CDR1 SQVTM, CDR2 ANQGSEA. After removal of 4 bases from V and 2 bases from J, the junction contained 0 bases not matched to a gene. The CDR3 sequence is 14 residues long.

This clonotype was seen repeatedly, ten times or more. V usage is TRBV11-2 and J usage is TRBJ2-5, with 8 bases identical to TRBD2. The germline V gene has CDR1 SGHAT and CDR2 FQNNGV. The CDR3 spans 17 residues. V trimming: 1 base; J trimming: 3 bases; junction bases outside the gene matches: 10. The CDR3 protein is CASSLGVAGGREETQYF. CDR3 nucleotides: TGTGCCAGCAGCTTAGGTGTCGCGGGGGGACGAGAAGAGACCCAGTACTTC.

This clonotype was recorded a few times. The rearrangement links TRBV12-3 or TRBV12-4 to TRBJ2-1, with 13 bases aligning to TRBD2. With V trimmed by 6 bases and J by 0 bases, 14 bases remained unmatched. The CDR3 has 20 amino acids. CDR3 sequence reads: CASSGTSGAFLPISYNEQFF. The CDR3, as DNA: TGTGCCAGCAGCGGGACTAGCGGGGCCTTTCTTCCTATCTCCTACAATGAGCAGTTCTTC.

This clonotype turned up a few times. This rearrangement joins TRBV2 to TRBJ1-4; D perhaps matches TRBD1 (6 bases). Per the germline V gene, CDR1 is SNHLY and CDR2 is FYNNEI. V was clipped by 11 bases and J by 8 bases, with 15 bases between them. The CDR3 is 12 amino acids. This chain's CDR3 is CASEQGVEKLFF. Written as DNA, the CDR3 is TGTGCCTCTGAACAGGGTGTCGAAAAACTGTTTTTT.

Regarding this clonotype: This may be a read error: a much more frequent sequence differs by one nucleotide. The V and J genes are TRBV3-1 and TRBJ1-1; 7 nucleotides match TRBD1. This CDR3 has 13 residues. Germline loops: CDR1 LGHDT, CDR2 YNNKEL (reference sequence). V shed 5 bases and J 3 bases; nucleotides not matched to a gene: 3. The CDR3 DNA sequence: TGTGCCAGCAGCTTACAGGGGTACACTGAAGCTTTCTTT. Translating it yields CASSLQGYTEAFF.

The rearrangement joins TRBV6-1 to TRBJ2-3; 10 bases agree with TRBD1. This CDR3 contains 16 residues. V trimming: 3 bases; J trimming: 7 bases; junction bases outside the gene matches: 10. Germline V CDR1 and CDR2: MNHNS, SASEGT. CDR3 amino acids: CASSDNRDRGLNTQYF. The DNA of the CDR3 is TGTGCCAGCAGTGACAACCGGGACAGGGGATTGAATACGCAGTATTTT.

This clonotype was seen repeatedly, ten times or more. The chain is built from TRBV28 and TRBJ2-5, with 9 bases aligning to TRBD1. This CDR3 has 15 amino acids. Germline lookup yields CDR1 MDHEN and CDR2 SYDVKM. After removal of 10 bases from V and 4 bases from J, the junction contained 13 bases not matched to a gene. Here the CDR3 DNA reads TGTGCCATAGTTAAACAGGGGGCTAAGGGAGAGACCCAGTACTTC. This gives the protein CAIVKQGAKGETQYF.

This chain uses TRBV6-5 with TRBJ2-3; D may be TRBD2 (5 bases). Germline V CDR1 and CDR2: MNHEY, SVGAGI. V lost 4 bases, J lost 3 bases, and 11 bases lay in between. CDR3 length: 14 residues. CDR3: CASSLRRKTDTQYF. The CDR3 bases are TGTGCCAGCAGTTTGAGGAGGAAAACAGATACGCAGTATTTT.

This chain connects TRBV4-2 to TRBJ2-5; the match to TRBD2 covers 11 bases. This CDR3 region has 17 residues. V shed 0 bases and J 5 bases; nucleotides not matched to a gene: 8. Germline-derived CDR1 and CDR2 are LGHNA and YNFKEQ. In DNA form, the CDR3 reads TGTGCCAGCAGCCAAGACGTTCAGACTAGCGGGGCGGAGACCCAGTACTTC. The encoded protein is CASSQDVQTSGAETQYF.

This clonotype has only a few counts. This chain joins TRBV7-6 and TRBJ2-3; D not resolved. V lost 1 base and J lost 4, with 9 bases in between. The CDR3 runs to 14 residues. From germline, CDR1 is SGHVS and CDR2 FNYEAQ. CDR3 coding DNA: TGTGCCAGCAGCTTAGTCGACCCCCCAGATACGCAGTATTTT. Amino acid sequence: CASSLVDPPDTQYF.

This rearrangement joins TRBV27 to TRBJ2-5; the D call may be TRBD1 or TRBD2 (6 bases each). Per the germline V gene, CDR1 is MNHEY and CDR2 is SMNVEV (reference sequence). The V and J ends lost 5 bases and 14 bases respectively, with 21 bases between them. The CDR3 extends over 13 amino acids. The CDR3 sequence is CASSPQLRGPRYF. CDR3 DNA: TGTGCCAGCAGTCCACAACTACGGGGGCCCCGTTACTTC.

In its sample, this clonotype was seen a few times. The gene calls are TRBV12-3 or TRBV12-4 and TRBJ2-2; possible D gene TRBD2, 5 bases. CDR3 length: 13 residues. V dropped 8 bases and J dropped 1 base, with 8 bases sitting between them. CDR3 region: CASHEGNTGELFF. The CDR3 bases are TGTGCCAGCCATGAGGGGAACACCGGGGAGCTGTTTTTT.

The chain has TRBV6-1 and TRBJ2-7, with no clear D. The CDR3 is 13 amino acids. Trimming took off 5 bases at V and 4 bases at J, with 12 bases between the two ends. CDR1 is MNHNS and CDR2 is SASEGT in the germline V gene. The CDR3 region is CASSSSVPYEQYV. The DNA of the CDR3 is TGTGCCAGCAGTTCCTCGGTGCCTTACGAGCAGTACGTC.

This clonotype appeared a few times. The gene calls are TRBV12-5 and TRBJ2-2; TRBD1 agrees at 9 bases. The trim removed 6 bases at V and 1 base at J, leaving 3 bases unmatched. The CDR3 length is 15 residues. Looked up from germline, CDR1 is LGHNT and CDR2 is FRNRAP. CDR3 in amino acids: CASGRGQGNTGELFF. Here the CDR3 DNA reads TGTGCTAGTGGCCGGGGACAGGGGAACACCGGGGAGCTGTTTTTT.

V usage is TRBV19 and J usage is TRBJ2-1, with TRBD2 matching over 9 bases. V trimming: 5 bases; J trimming: 6 bases; junction bases outside the gene matches: 11. Germline CDR1 LNHDA, CDR2 SQIVND (reference sequence). This CDR3 is built from 16 residues. The DNA of the CDR3 is TGTGCCAGTAGTGGCTTAAATAGCGGGGGTTTCAATGAGCAGTTCTTC. It encodes CASSGLNSGGFNEQFF.